This TCR beta chain originates from a study of OX40 agonist ivuxolimab in advanced cancers. At the level of the study: The dose of intravenous ivuxolimab that patients received every 2 weeks ranged from 0.01 to 10 mg/kg. Dose-escalation patients were diagnosed with hepatocellular carcinoma, melanoma, renal cell cancer or head and neck cancer. Patients with prior anti-PD-1, anti-PD-L1 or anti-CTLA-4 therapy were eligible; less than 50% had some.

Any history of autoimmune disease or systemic immunosuppression disqualified patients. This clone is a singleton in its sample. Profiling relied on immunoSEQ multiplex PCR, and the TCRdb table lists in-frame clones only, not all of them. The sample shows fewer than 65,000 clones, roughly 82% of them seen only once. Germline CDR1 and CDR2: MGHDK and SYGVNS. V shed 5 bases and J shed 4 bases, with 15 bases lying between them. The CDR3 has 15 residues. The receptor comes from an adult with an advanced solid tumor such as melanoma, head and neck, liver or kidney cancer. This chain connects TRBV25-1 to TRBJ1-3, with D perhaps TRBD1 (6 bases). This material consisted of CD4+ or CD8+ T cells sorted from blood, taken in a trial of the OX40 agonist ivuxolimab. CDR3 nucleotides: TGTGCCAGCAGTTTACAGGGTGCTTTGGGAAACACCATATATTTT. Its translation: CASSLQGALGNTIYF.